The present TCR beta chain was sequenced within a study of T cell responses to AZD1222 COVID-19 vaccine. Whole-study findings and limits: Donor demographics were predominantly white British with a female majority; clonal diversity may be underestimated.

Trimming pared 6 bases from V and 8 bases from J, leaving 14 bases between. The CDR3 covers 13 residues. Generated by immunoSEQ multiplex PCR, the TCRdb table keeps only in-frame clones and is missing some. The sample lists 110,000 to 150,000 clones, 93% occurring once. On this clone itself: Antigen unknown.

The source is an adult in good health. V gene TRBV12-3 or TRBV12-4 combines with J gene TRBJ2-1; possibly TRBD1 for D (6 bases). The starting material was peripheral blood, obtained on day 0 of AZD1222 vaccination. The CDR3 nucleotides are TGTGCCAGCAGCCCGGTCACAGGGTATGAGCAGTTCTTC. This encodes CASSPVTGYEQFF.